One sample yielded the 13 T cell receptor beta chains listed below, sequenced in a study of breast tumors, draining lymph nodes, adjacent tissues listed by TCRdb under 2016. Lymph node samples were obtained from the axillary draining lymph nodes of breast cancer patients. Library construction relied on multiplex PCR. Sequenced using an Illumina HiSeq 2000. TCRdb took the public reads, trimmed them with fastp at Q25, ran MiXCR for clone calling and kept in-frame beta chains. Rows are combined by CDR3 protein, so each entry shows the most common genes and DNA. This sample holds under 250,000 distinct CDR3 sequences; roughly 32% were observed only once. The ten most abundant clones make up roughly 1.5% of the sample. Sequenced input: axillary lymph node tissue. The receptors originated from a female donor with breast cancer. Some clones in this sample may be carry-over from other donors' samples.

The table lists this clonotype with many counts. J is TRBJ2-5 and V is TRBV4-2, with 7 bases identical to TRBD2. The CDR3 contains 12 residues. J gave up 9 bases and V 1 base, and 2 bases lay outside the gene matches. Germline CDR1 and CDR2: LGHNA and YNFKEQ. The CDR3 here is CASSQVGGPQYF. The CDR3 bases are TGTGCCAGCAGCCAAGTGGGAGGGCCCCAGTACTTC.

This clonotype came up a few times. The V call is TRBV6-1, the J call TRBJ2-1, with TRBD2 matching over 15 bases. The CDR3 length is 13 residues. V dropped 8 bases and J dropped 8; count of bases not matched to a gene: 1. Germline lookup yields CDR1 MNHNS and CDR2 SASEGT. CDR3 in amino acids: CASGTSGRYEQFF. The CDR3 nucleotides are TGTGCCAGCGGGACTAGCGGGAGGTATGAGCAGTTCTTC.

This clonotype came up many times. The chain is built from TRBV24-1 and TRBJ2-7, with 10 bases lining up with TRBD1. The V gene's germline CDR1 is KGHDR and CDR2 SFDVKD. The V segment lost 4 bases and the J segment 2 bases; nucleotides outside the gene matches: 10. This CDR3 is 17 amino acids long. CDR3 bases: TGTGCCACCAGTGAAAGAGACGACAGGGGGCCGACCTACGAGCAGTACTTC. Protein product: CATSERDDRGPTYEQYF.

In its sample, this clonotype was seen many times. V and J are TRBV11-3 and TRBJ2-6, with D tentatively TRBD1 (6 bases). V was shortened by 5 bases and J by 9 bases, with 17 bases between the two germline ends. The CDR3 is made up of 15 amino acids. Germline V gives CDR1 SGHNT, CDR2 YENEEA. The CDR3 sequence: CASSLGTLKGNVLTF. For the CDR3, the DNA is TGTGCCAGCAGCCTGGGGACACTTAAGGGCAACGTCCTGACTTTC.

CDR3 sequence (DNA): TGTGCCAGTAGTACTAGTTACAGAGCCTCGAACGAAAAACTGTTTTTT. Translation gives CASSTSYRASNEKLFF. This chain links TRBV19 with TRBJ1-4, with no clear D. Looked up from germline, CDR1 is LNHDA and CDR2 is SQIVND (reference sequence). The CDR3 contains 16 residues. Trimming pared 4 bases from V and 8 bases from J, leaving 20 bases between.

This clonotype was picked up a small number of times. A much larger clone differs from this one at a single base, so this may be a read error. The CDR3 reads CASSQGTGGRAVWQTQYF. The CDR3 DNA is TGTGCCAGCAGCCAAGGGACAGGGGGCCGCGCTGTGTGGCAGACCCAGTACTTC. The V gene is TRBV7-9, the J gene TRBJ2-5; 12 bases fit TRBD1. This CDR3 is 18 amino acids long. J gave up 6 bases and V 5 bases, and 16 bases lay outside the gene matches. Looked up from germline, CDR1 is SEHNR and CDR2 is FQNEAQ (reference sequence).

This clonotype was observed many times. V usage is TRBV6-2 or TRBV6-3 and J usage is TRBJ2-3, with 10 bases identical to TRBD2. Germline V gene sequence: CDR1 MNHEY, CDR2 SVGEGT. CDR3 size: 11 residues. J lost 9 bases, V lost 8 bases, and 2 bases had no gene match. The CDR3 nucleotides are TGTGCCAGCGCGACTAGCGGGACGCAGTATTTT. It codes for CASATSGTQYF.

Of note for this clonotype: With a much larger clone just one base away, this may be a read error. This chain links TRBV7-9 with TRBJ1-1, with 7 nucleotides matching TRBD1. The germline V gene encodes CDR1 SEHNR and CDR2 FQNEAQ (reference sequence). CDR3 size: 12 residues. The CDR3, as DNA: TGTACCAGCAGCTTTGGACAGGTGGAAGCTTTCTTT. Protein product: CTSSFGQVEAFF. Full variable domain (rest looked up from reference TRBV7-9 and TRBJ1-1): DTGVSQNPRHKITKRGQNVTFRCDPISEHNRLYWYRQTLGQGPEFLTYFQNEAQLEKSRLLSDRFSAERPKGSFSTLEIQRTEQGDSAMYLCTSSFGQVEAFFGQGTRLTVV.

This clonotype came up many times. V usage is TRBV7-2 and J usage is TRBJ1-4, with 7 nucleotides matching TRBD1. The germline V gene has CDR1 SGHTA and CDR2 FQGNSA. The V segment lost 1 base and the J segment 8 bases; nucleotides outside the gene matches: 10. The CDR3 is 16 amino acids. The CDR3 here is CASSLDLRQGGEKLFF. CDR3 sequence (DNA): TGTGCCAGCAGCTTAGATCTCCGACAGGGAGGAGAAAAACTGTTTTTT.

The genes are TRBV6-1 and TRBJ1-2, with 9 positions matching TRBD1. The V gene end was trimmed by 6 bases and the J gene end by 6 bases; junction bases not matched to a gene: 11. The CDR3 extends over 15 amino acids. Germline CDR1 MNHNS, CDR2 SASEGT. CDR3 loop: CASRGDRGYKDGYTF. The DNA of the CDR3 is TGTGCCAGCAGAGGAGACAGGGGGTATAAGGATGGCTACACCTTC.

This clonotype was found a few times. Given a much more abundant clone one base away, this may be a read error. The chain recombines TRBV5-5 with TRBJ1-5, with D uncertain. Between the trimmed V and J ends, which lost 4 bases and 3 bases, there was a span of 11 bases. The CDR3 extends over 14 amino acids. Germline V gene sequence: CDR1 SGHKS, CDR2 YYEKEE (reference sequence). CDR3 amino acids: CASSPSTTNQPQHF. As DNA, the CDR3 is TGTGCCAGCAGCCCCAGCACAACCAATCAGCCCCAGCATTTT.

The table lists this clonotype with many counts. The chain combines TRBV19 with TRBJ2-3; D is uncertain. Deletions cut 5 bases from V and 5 bases from J, with 11 bases between. This CDR3 comprises 13 residues. In germline, CDR1 is LNHDA, CDR2 SQIVND (reference sequence). The CDR3 sequence is CASSPRTGDTQYF. The CDR3 coding sequence is TGTGCCAGTAGTCCGCGGACGGGAGATACGCAGTATTTT.

This clonotype was detected many times. This chain uses TRBV28 with TRBJ2-5, with D uncertain. Germline CDR1 reads MDHEN; CDR2 reads SYDVKM. This CDR3 comprises 15 residues. Trimming removed 1 base from V and 2 bases from J, with 11 bases in between. CDR3 in amino acids: CASSLSPILQETQYF. The CDR3 nucleotides are TGTGCCAGCAGTTTATCCCCAATTCTACAAGAGACCCAGTACTTC.